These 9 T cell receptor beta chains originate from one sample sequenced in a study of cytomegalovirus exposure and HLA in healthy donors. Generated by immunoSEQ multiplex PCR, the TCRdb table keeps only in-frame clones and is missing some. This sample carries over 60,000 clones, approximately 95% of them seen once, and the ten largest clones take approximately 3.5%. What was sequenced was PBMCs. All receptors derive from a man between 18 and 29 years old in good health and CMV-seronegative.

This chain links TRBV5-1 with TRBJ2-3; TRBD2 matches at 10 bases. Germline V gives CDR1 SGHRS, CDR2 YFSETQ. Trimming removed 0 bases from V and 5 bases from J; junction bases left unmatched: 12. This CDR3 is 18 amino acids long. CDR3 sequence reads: CASSLGLASGGEGDTQYF. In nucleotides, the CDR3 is TGCGCCAGCAGCTTGGGGTTGGCTAGCGGGGGAGAAGGAGATACGCAGTATTTT. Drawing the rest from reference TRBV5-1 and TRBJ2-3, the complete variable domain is KAGVTQTPRYLIKTRGQQVTLSCSPISGHRSVSWYQQTPGQGLQFLFEYFSETQRNKGNFPGRFSGRQFSNSRSEMNVSTLELGDSALYLCASSLGLASGGEGDTQYFGPGTRLTVL.

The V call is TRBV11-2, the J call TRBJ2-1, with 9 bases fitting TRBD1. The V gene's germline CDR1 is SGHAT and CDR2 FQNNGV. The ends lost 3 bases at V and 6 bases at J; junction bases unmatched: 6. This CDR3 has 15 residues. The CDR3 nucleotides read TGTGCCAGCAGCTTTGGGACAGGGATGTTCAATGAGCAGTTCTTC. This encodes CASSFGTGMFNEQFF.

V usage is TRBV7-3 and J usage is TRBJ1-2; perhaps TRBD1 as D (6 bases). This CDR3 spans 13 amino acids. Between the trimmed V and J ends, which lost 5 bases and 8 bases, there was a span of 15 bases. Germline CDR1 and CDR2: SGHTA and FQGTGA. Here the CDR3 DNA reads TGTGCCAGCAGCCCAACCACAGGGATAGGCTACACCTTC. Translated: CASSPTTGIGYTF.

CDR3 residues: CASSLGASGNTIYF. The DNA of the CDR3 is TGTGCCAGCAGCTTAGGAGCCTCTGGAAACACCATATATTTT. The chain links TRBV11-2 to TRBJ1-3; D uncertain. The CDR3 loop spans 14 amino acids. CDR1 is SGHAT, CDR2 FQNNGV, per germline. Between the trimmed V and J ends, which lost 1 base and 0 bases, there was a span of 4 bases.

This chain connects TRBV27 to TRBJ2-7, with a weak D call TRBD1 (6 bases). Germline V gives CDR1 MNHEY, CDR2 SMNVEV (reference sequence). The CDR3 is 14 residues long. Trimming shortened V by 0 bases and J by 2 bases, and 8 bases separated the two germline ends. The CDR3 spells CASSLSRGAYEQYF. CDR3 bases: TGTGCCAGCAGTTTATCCAGGGGTGCCTACGAGCAGTACTTC.

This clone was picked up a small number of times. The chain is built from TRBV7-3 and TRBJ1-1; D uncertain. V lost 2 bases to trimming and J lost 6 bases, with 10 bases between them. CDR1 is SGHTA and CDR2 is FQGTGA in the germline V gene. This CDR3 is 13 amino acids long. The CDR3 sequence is CASSLPPSSEAFF. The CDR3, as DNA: TGTGCCAGCAGCTTACCACCTAGCTCTGAAGCTTTCTTT.

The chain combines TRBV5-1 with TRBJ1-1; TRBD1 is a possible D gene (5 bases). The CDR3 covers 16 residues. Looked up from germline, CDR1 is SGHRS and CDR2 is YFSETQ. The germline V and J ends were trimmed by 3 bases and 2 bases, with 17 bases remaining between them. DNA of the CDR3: TGCGCCAGCAGCTCGGGACTAAAACCAATAAACACTGAAGCTTTCTTT. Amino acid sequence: CASSSGLKPINTEAFF.

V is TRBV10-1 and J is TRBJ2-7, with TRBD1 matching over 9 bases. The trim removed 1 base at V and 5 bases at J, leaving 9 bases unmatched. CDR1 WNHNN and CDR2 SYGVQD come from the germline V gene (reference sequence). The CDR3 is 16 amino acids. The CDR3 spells CASSEFGTGSVNEQYF. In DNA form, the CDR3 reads TGCGCCAGCAGTGAGTTTGGGACAGGGAGCGTCAACGAGCAGTACTTC.

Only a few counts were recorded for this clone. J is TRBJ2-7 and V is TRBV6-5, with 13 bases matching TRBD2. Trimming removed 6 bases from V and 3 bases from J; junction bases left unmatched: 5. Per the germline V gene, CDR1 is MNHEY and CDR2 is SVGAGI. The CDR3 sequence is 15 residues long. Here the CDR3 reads CASRSRTSGGYEQYF. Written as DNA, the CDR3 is TGTGCCAGCAGATCGAGGACTAGCGGGGGCTACGAGCAGTACTTC.